A selection of T cell receptor beta chains follows, all from one sample in a study of CD8 T cells in ankylosing spondylitis. TCRdb re-analysed the 5' RACE reads in MiXCR, keeping a single row per CDR3 protein. The data show 100,000 to 150,000 distinct CDR3 sequences, over 7% seen once. The material sequenced was blood, either unsorted or a sorted T cell fraction (not recorded which). The receptor source for this set is a male donor with ankylosing spondylitis or in good health (not recorded which). The conserved cysteine and the conserved F or W are not part of the CDR3 here. Each record gives: CDR3 length, V gene, CDR3 protein.

>16|TRBV24-1
ATSDSSGGRAFADTQY
>13|TRBV5-1
ASSLAGGLDEKLF
>16|TRBV11-1
ASSLSHDSRHKRNEQF
>12|TRBV20-1
SARADSGSYEQY
>11|TRBV14
ASSQATYNEQF
>12|TRBV4-3
ASSQDLTTYEQY
>11|TRBV4-3
ASSQAGGSEQF
>12|TRBV18
ASSPPGSSYEQY
>11|TRBV24-1
ATSDDLSGELF
>16|TRBV9
ASSVEMGGQGATGELF
>15|TRBV29-1
SVADTGGGYSVTEAF
>12|TRBV5-1
ASSLGQGGQPQH
>11|TRBV12-3/TRBV12-4
ASSSGTGPSQY
>13|TRBV7-2
ASSSGLGFTDTQY
>12|TRBV7-2
ASSLTGSPNEQF
>15|TRBV3-1
ASSQGGRAAKAGELF
>13|TRBV5-1
ASSLDGTSTDTQY
>12|TRBV7-2
ASSRPTAHYGYT
>12|TRBV20-1
SARDGRVTDTQY
>13|TRBV5-6
ASSDLDRGAGELF
>16|TRBV11-1
ASSFETNRGRGIQPQH
>12|TRBV7-9
ASSLPPENYGYT
>12|TRBV16
ASSRQGGHNEQF
>11|TRBV7-3
ASSSRTSATLF
>15|TRBV7-2
ASSLGGLADSYNEQF
>11|TRBV29-1
SVGLPGAGELF
>9|TRBV20-1
SATPEGEQY
>15|TRBV20-1
SAREGLGTLGTDTQY
>14|TRBV7-8
ASSPKRARSQETQY
>15|TRBV5-1
ASSLRLADLWDNEQF
>11|TRBV7-2
ASSLYRAYEQY
>15|TRBV14
ASSQKGRRSAQETQY
>13|TRBV7-2
ASSLMATSSYEQY
>11|TRBV5-6
ASSVGQGYGYT
>11|TRBV5-8
ASRRRNNQPQH
>13|TRBV19
ASSIAGTTNNEQF
>13|TRBV7-9
ASSLNGRAHNEQF
>14|TRBV12-3/TRBV12-4
ASSSPGGGYTGELF
>13|TRBV29-1
SAMTMSPLSYEQY
>19|TRBV5-1
ASSLGTGGIKPRTFPYEQY
>14|TRBV29-1
SVTKRDRSLGYEQY
>9|TRBV7-9
ASSLFHEQF
>14|TRBV7-9
ASSLGYQREADTQY
>12|TRBV7-2
ASSRDRGTYEQY
>15|TRBV5-1
ASSYEWTSGKVGEQF
>15|TRBV13
ASSLGWGPSGANVLT
>13|TRBV6-1
ASSKGQGLNQPQH
>11|TRBV12-3/TRBV12-4
ASSLGGGRGWF
>14|TRBV28
ASSRTLQGVSDGYT
>14|TRBV5-1
ASSLVRTNAYNEQF
>14|TRBV28
ASSLFSAGSYNEQF